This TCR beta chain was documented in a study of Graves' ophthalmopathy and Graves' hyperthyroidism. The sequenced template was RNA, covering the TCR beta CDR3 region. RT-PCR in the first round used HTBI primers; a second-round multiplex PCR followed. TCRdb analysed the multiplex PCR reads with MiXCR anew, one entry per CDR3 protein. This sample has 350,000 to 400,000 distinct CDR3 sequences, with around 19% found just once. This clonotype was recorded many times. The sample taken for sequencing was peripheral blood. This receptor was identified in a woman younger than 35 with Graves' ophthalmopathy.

CDR3 sequence reads: CASSPRGREQYF. Here the CDR3 DNA reads TGTGCCAGCTCACCACGAGGGCGGGAGCAGTACTTC. The V gene is TRBV18, the J gene TRBJ2-7, with a possible D match to TRBD2 (5 bases). The V gene lost 1 base and the J gene lost 7 bases, with 8 bases spanning the gap. CDR3 length: 12 amino acids. Germline values: CDR1 KGHSH, CDR2 LQKENI.